These T cell receptor beta chains were read from a single sample in a study of blood T cell repertoires in COVID-19. Data came from immunoSEQ multiplex PCR; TCRdb stores just in-frame clones and leaves some out. The sample carries tens of thousands of clones, roughly 80% recorded once. Sequencing used peripheral blood. These receptors were taken from a woman aged 80 or over with active or convalescent COVID-19. The conserved cysteine and the conserved F or W are not part of the CDR3 here. Fields, in order: V gene, clone size, CDR3 protein. Clone sizes are given selectively: once, few, many, or a class where the clone is expanded.

V: TRBV6-6; size: -; CDR3: ASSIPPYNEQF
V: TRBV11-2; size: few; CDR3: ASSSLAGSSYNEQF
V: TRBV25-1; size: -; CDR3: ASSEYRGEAF
V: TRBV6-2/TRBV6-3; size: -; CDR3: ASSYGLRGRTEAF
V: TRBV27; size: -; CDR3: ASKSQGYNSPLH
V: TRBV6-5; size: -; CDR3: ASSLTGALYGYT
V: TRBV7-8; size: -; CDR3: ASSTRTGGGNTIY
V: TRBV20-1; size: -; CDR3: SASDPLGYT
V: TRBV5-4; size: -; CDR3: ASTKGGTAAVTEKLF
V: TRBV4-3; size: -; CDR3: ASSQALDSYGYT
V: TRBV5-1; size: -; CDR3: ASSLTGTQPQH
V: TRBV5-4; size: -; CDR3: ASSPGQGVSYEQY
V: TRBV9; size: -; CDR3: ASTEGASTDTQY
V: TRBV6-5; size: -; CDR3: ASRSPGDWETQY
V: TRBV9; size: -; CDR3: ASSVGSSGVSYEQY
V: TRBV6-1; size: -; CDR3: ASSEVWGGTNEKLF
V: TRBV11-3; size: once; CDR3: ASSLVLGGSRNTGELF
V: TRBV6-5; size: once; CDR3: ASNPGTGGNYEQY
V: TRBV7-2; size: once; CDR3: ASSSRTSGRHEQF
V: TRBV28; size: -; CDR3: ASRTTGGNYGYT
V: TRBV18; size: -; CDR3: ASSPDGRGYT
V: TRBV7-2; size: once; CDR3: ASRLQGANEQF
V: TRBV7-2; size: -; CDR3: ASSPTGFTETQY
V: TRBV5-8; size: few; CDR3: ASSLLRGGEVEQY
V: TRBV18; size: -; CDR3: ASSPTGAGANVLT
V: TRBV19; size: -; CDR3: ASSFRPGQAYNEQF
V: TRBV4-3; size: -; CDR3: ASSQGATSGGAFTGELF
V: TRBV6-5; size: -; CDR3: ASSRTGTYEQY
V: TRBV2; size: -; CDR3: ASLPGTFDGYT
V: TRBV7-3; size: -; CDR3: ASSSRQDTEAF
V: TRBV5-1; size: -; CDR3: ASSLAGGAIDTQY
V: TRBV27; size: -; CDR3: ASRGDRGLSYNSPLH
V: TRBV6-5; size: -; CDR3: ASSPIDRGPGELF
V: TRBV7-9; size: -; CDR3: ASSLKGNYGYT
V: TRBV6-5; size: -; CDR3: ASSKPSGYEQY
V: TRBV18; size: once; CDR3: ASSRPQETQY
V: TRBV19; size: -; CDR3: ASSRLAGELYNEQF
V: TRBV7-2; size: -; CDR3: ASSPGQNTYEQY
V: TRBV10-3; size: -; CDR3: AISESTSLHEQY
V: TRBV3-1/TRBV3-2; size: -; CDR3: ASSPVPGQGGTSYEQY
V: TRBV5-6; size: -; CDR3: ASSISGSGQETQY
V: TRBV7-2; size: -; CDR3: ASSLLDRGSEKLF
V: TRBV29-1; size: -; CDR3: SVVGPGIGQPQH
V: TRBV11-3; size: few; CDR3: ASSPAGLAGVGTQY
V: TRBV7-2; size: -; CDR3: ASSFTDGVYEQY
V: TRBV7-3; size: once; CDR3: ASSSGQPSTDTQY
V: TRBV7-9; size: -; CDR3: ATARPSGGTDTQY
V: TRBV19; size: once; CDR3: ASSKRQGLSLRDEQF
V: TRBV19; size: -; CDR3: ASSMGQGITNEKLF
V: TRBV29-1; size: -; CDR3: SVVGQSTDTQY
V: TRBV5-4; size: -; CDR3: ASSLTSGAYNEQF
V: TRBV7-2; size: -; CDR3: ASSLAASAYNEQF